This record covers a single TCR beta chain. The repertoire was sequenced with immunoSEQ multiplex PCR; TCRdb's copy has only in-frame clones and lacks some. This repertoire shows roughly 74,000 clones, approximately 90% found once; its top ten account for under 1.5%. The study drew participants aged about 18 to 95 years from some 24 US areas. This sample was included in a study of blood T cell repertoires in COVID-19. CDR1 SGHRS and CDR2 YFSETQ come from the germline V gene. The CDR3 contains 18 residues. V shed 2 bases, J shed 4 bases, and the junction held 16 bases outside the gene matches. Sequencing was done on a sample of PBMCs or T cells enriched from blood (not recorded which). The clonotype comes from a woman aged 45-59 years with acute COVID-19. This chain uses TRBV5-1 with TRBJ1-1, with TRBD1 identical over 8 bases. The CDR3 DNA reads as TGCGCCAGCAGCTTAAATAGGGGGACAGGTGTCGGCGGCACTGAAGCTTTCTTT. Protein product: CASSLNRGTGVGGTEAFF.